The present entry profiles one T cell receptor beta chain with its context. The length of the CDR3 is 14 residues. Trimming removed 5 bases from V and 2 bases from J; junction bases left unmatched: 5. Germline V gives CDR1 ENHRY, CDR2 SYGVKD. RNA, at roughly 0.45 to 1 ug, was reverse transcribed with random hexamers. TCR beta CDR3 was amplified by immunoSEQ covering 54 Vbeta and 13 Jbeta. TCRdb reprocessed the immunoSEQ multiplex PCR reads with MiXCR, giving one entry per CDR3 protein. The sample lists 60,000 to 75,000 distinct CDR3 sequences; 95% were seen once. The data belong to a study of CD8 T cells in Susac syndrome. Sequencing of TCR beta drew on CD8+ and CD4+ T cells from blood.

The clonotype was recovered from a human donor in good health. This chain links TRBV10-3 with TRBJ2-7; 8 bases match TRBD2. The specimen was CD8+ T cells from PBMCs. CDR3 amino acids: CAISSSGGPYEQYF. The CDR3 region has the DNA TGTGCCATCAGTTCGAGCGGGGGCCCCTACGAGCAGTACTTC.